A single sample is the source of the 22 T cell receptor beta chains below, sequenced in a study of T-cell memory formation after mild COVID-19. MiXCR, run by TCRdb on the 5' RACE reads, gives a single entry per CDR3 protein. The table shows 350,000 to 550,000 distinct CDR3 sequences, with around 17% occurring only once. The specimen sequenced was PBMCs or a T cell subset sorted from them (not recorded which). All receptors come from a man between 18 and 29 years old who had mild COVID-19 (a few samples of this study predate the infection). Cell type and time point are not known.

This clonotype showed up just a few times. V is TRBV12-3 or TRBV12-4 and J is TRBJ2-3, with TRBD2 identical over 10 bases. This CDR3 is 15 amino acids long. V lost 5 bases and J lost 5; bases outside the gene matches: 7. The CDR3 here is CASSPPGLARDTQYF. In nucleotides, the CDR3 is TGTGCCAGCAGTCCACCGGGACTAGCGAGAGATACGCAGTATTTT.

J is TRBJ2-5 and V is TRBV29-1, with D perhaps being TRBD1 or TRBD2 (5 bases each). Per germline, CDR1 SQVTM and CDR2 ANQGSEA. CDR3 size: 12 residues. V lost 3 bases and J 5 bases, leaving 10 bases between the germline ends. CDR3 region: CSVDLRGETQYF. As DNA, the CDR3 is TGCAGCGTTGATTTGAGGGGTGAGACCCAGTACTTC.

The rearrangement links TRBV14 to TRBJ1-2; D uncertain. Germline assignment: CDR1 SGHDN and CDR2 FVKESK. V lost 5 bases, J lost 2 bases, and 15 bases lay in between. This CDR3 comprises 15 residues. The CDR3 nucleotides read TGTGCCAGCAGCTCACACAGTCCCTCCAACTATGGCTACACCTTC. Amino acids: CASSSHSPSNYGYTF.

This clonotype was seen ten or more times. This chain connects TRBV6-2 or TRBV6-3 to TRBJ2-5; weak D call: TRBD2 (6 bases). Germline assignment: CDR1 MNHEY and CDR2 SVGEGT. V dropped 5 bases and J dropped 3 bases, with 10 bases sitting between them. This CDR3 contains 13 residues. As DNA, the CDR3 is TGTGCCAGCAGTCGGGAGCCGGAAGAGACCCAGTACTTC. This gives the protein CASSREPEETQYF.

V usage is TRBV5-1 and J usage is TRBJ2-3; the D gene could be TRBD1 or TRBD2 (5 bases each). The V and J ends lost 4 bases and 6 bases respectively, with 15 bases between them. CDR3 size: 14 residues. Germline V gene lookup returns CDR1 SGHRS and CDR2 YFSETQ. The CDR3 sequence: CASSARLGVDTQYF. CDR3 DNA sequence: TGCGCCAGCAGCGCGAGGTTGGGGGTGGATACGCAGTATTTT.

The chain uses TRBV19 and TRBJ2-7; the match to TRBD1 covers 11 bases. This CDR3 is 14 amino acids long. The ends lost 3 bases at V and 4 bases at J; junction bases unmatched: 2. Per the germline V gene, CDR1 is LNHDA and CDR2 is SQIVND (reference sequence). As DNA, the CDR3 is TGTGCCAGTAGTATGGACAGGGGGCAGTACGAGCAGTACTTC. Translated: CASSMDRGQYEQYF.

This chain joins TRBV21-1 and TRBJ2-7; TRBD1 is the table's D call, not checked against the DNA. TRBV21-1 is given as a pseudogene. The CDR3 totals 15 residues. Written as DNA, the CDR3 is TGTGCCAGCAGCAAAGAGGAGGGGGCGAGAACCGAGCAGTACTTC. This encodes CASSKEEGARTEQYF.

J is TRBJ2-5 and V is TRBV7-2, with TRBD2 matching over 11 bases. This CDR3 contains 16 residues. Looked up from germline, CDR1 is SGHTA and CDR2 is FQGNSA. V gave up 0 bases and J gave up 9 bases; unmatched junction bases: 9. CDR3 sequence reads: CASSLARLAGSISQYF. CDR3 DNA sequence: TGTGCCAGCAGCTTAGCCAGACTAGCGGGGTCTATCTCCCAGTACTTC.

The rearrangement uses TRBV6-5 and TRBJ2-2; a possible D gene is TRBD2 (6 bases). Germline V CDR1 and CDR2: MNHEY, SVGAGI. V was cut by 6 bases and J by 7 bases, with 12 bases left in between. The CDR3 has 13 amino acids. This chain's CDR3 is CASSRGVVGELFF. The CDR3 DNA is TGTGCCAGCAGCCGCGGGGTAGTCGGGGAGCTGTTTTTT.

The chain carries TRBV6-5 and TRBJ1-2; D gene ambiguous. The CDR3 contains 14 residues. Germline CDR1 is MNHEY and CDR2 is SVGAGI. V lost 6 bases to trimming and J lost 10 bases, with 21 bases between them. The CDR3 sequence is CASRRGGSPYPYTF. The CDR3 nucleotides read TGTGCCAGCAGACGTGGTGGCAGCCCCTATCCCTACACCTTC.

This clonotype occurred a few times. V and J are TRBV6-2 or TRBV6-3 and TRBJ1-1; D unclear. CDR3 length equals 14 residues. The V gene's germline CDR1 is MNHEY and CDR2 SVGEGT. The germline V and J ends were trimmed by 3 bases and 4 bases, with 12 bases remaining between them. The CDR3 loop reads CASSYRESGTEAFF. The CDR3 DNA reads as TGTGCCAGCAGTTATAGGGAAAGCGGCACTGAAGCTTTCTTT.

The chain recombines TRBV20-1 with TRBJ1-6, with no clear D. Trimming pared 0 bases from V and 6 bases from J, leaving 15 bases between. This CDR3 has 16 amino acids. The germline V gene has CDR1 DFQATT and CDR2 SNEGSKA (reference sequence). CDR3 DNA: TGCAGTGCTAGAGACCCTTCGGCGGCCGTTAATTCACCCCTCCACTTT. Its translation is CSARDPSAAVNSPLHF.

This clonotype has at least ten counts. CDR3 sequence: CASSSTGSFTQYF. CDR3 nucleotide sequence: TGTGCCAGCAGCTCAACGGGTTCCTTCACGCAGTATTTT. V and J are TRBV7-9 and TRBJ2-3; D unresolved. The V end lost 4 bases, the J end lost 9 bases, and 14 bases lay between the germline ends. The CDR3 extends over 13 amino acids. Germline V gene sequence: CDR1 SEHNR, CDR2 FQNEAQ (reference sequence).

CDR3 sequence: CASSSRGSPGNTIYF. CDR3 nucleotides: TGTGCCAGCAGCTCTCGCGGGTCACCAGGAAACACCATATATTTT. This chain connects TRBV7-9 to TRBJ1-3; D not certain. Germline V gene sequence: CDR1 SEHNR, CDR2 FQNEAQ (reference sequence). V lost 4 bases and J 4 bases, leaving 14 bases between the germline ends. The CDR3 extends over 15 amino acids.

This clonotype was observed many times. The chain has TRBV5-1 and TRBJ1-6; tentatively, D is TRBD1 (5 bases). The CDR3 is made up of 13 amino acids. V gave up 4 bases and J gave up 9 bases, with 11 bases separating them. Germline V CDR1 and CDR2: SGHRS, YFSETQ. The DNA for the CDR3 is TGCGCCAGCAGCGTAAAAGGGGCTTCACCCCTCCACTTT. Encoded protein: CASSVKGASPLHF.

The genes are TRBV6-5 and TRBJ2-2; D is tentatively TRBD1 or TRBD2 (5 bases each). In germline, CDR1 is MNHEY, CDR2 SVGAGI. The CDR3 contains 15 residues. V lost 1 base to trimming and J lost 1 base, with 7 bases between them. The CDR3 DNA reads TGTGCCAGCAGTTACTTTGGGGGGAACACCGGGGAGCTGTTTTTT. Its translation is CASSYFGGNTGELFF.

This clonotype was detected only a few times. The rearrangement uses TRBV9 and TRBJ1-1; TRBD1 agrees at 7 bases. This CDR3 is 14 amino acids long. The J segment lost 1 base and the V segment lost 4 bases, leaving 4 bases of the junction unmatched. The germline V gene encodes CDR1 SGDLS and CDR2 YYNGEE. This chain's CDR3 is CASSKTGTNTEAFF. The CDR3 DNA is TGTGCCAGCAGCAAGACAGGGACGAACACTGAAGCTTTCTTT.

This clonotype has a handful of counts. The CDR3 here is CASSQGGQGETQYF. The CDR3 region has the DNA TGTGCCAGCAGCCAGGGGGGGCAGGGAGAGACCCAGTACTTC. This sequence joins TRBV4-2 and TRBJ2-5; D might be TRBD2 (7 bases). Trimming pared 3 bases from V and 4 bases from J, leaving 12 bases between. Germline lookup yields CDR1 LGHNA and CDR2 YNFKEQ. The CDR3 consists of 14 residues.

This chain uses TRBV9 with TRBJ2-1; TRBD2 might be the D (6 bases). Germline CDR1 SGDLS, CDR2 YYNGEE. V shed 0 bases and J shed 2 bases, with 9 bases lying between them. The CDR3 is 15 residues long. In DNA form, the CDR3 reads TGTGCCAGCAGCGTAGACGGCGGGACCTACAATGAGCAGTTCTTC. Its protein is CASSVDGGTYNEQFF.

The CDR3 DNA reads as TGTGCCAGCAGTGCCACGGGGTACTACAATGAGCAGTTCTTC. Its translation: CASSATGYYNEQFF. The genes are TRBV27 and TRBJ2-1, with TRBD2 as a possible D gene (5 bases). V was trimmed by 5 bases and J by 3 bases, leaving 11 bases between them. In germline, CDR1 is MNHEY, CDR2 SMNVEV (reference sequence). The CDR3 sequence is 14 residues long.

The V and J genes are TRBV6-5 and TRBJ1-1; weak D call: TRBD1 (5 bases). The germline V and J ends were trimmed by 3 bases and 4 bases, with 18 bases remaining between them. Germline V CDR1 and CDR2: MNHEY, SVGAGI. The CDR3 is 16 residues long. The CDR3 region is CASSYRRGPGGTEAFF. The CDR3 nucleotides are TGTGCCAGCAGTTATAGGAGGGGCCCGGGGGGCACTGAAGCTTTCTTT.

The chain links TRBV5-1 to TRBJ2-2, with D unresolved. The CDR3 is 13 residues long. V shed 5 bases and J shed 4 bases, with 9 bases lying between them. CDR1 is SGHRS, CDR2 YFSETQ, per germline. The CDR3 coding sequence is TGCGCCAGCAGTCAACTCCCCACCGGGGAGCTGTTTTTT. Translated, it gives CASSQLPTGELFF. Combining the CDR3 with reference TRBV5-1 and TRBJ2-2 gives the whole variable domain KAGVTQTPRYLIKTRGQQVTLSCSPISGHRSVSWYQQTPGQGLQFLFEYFSETQRNKGNFPGRFSGRQFSNSRSEMNVSTLELGDSALYLCASSQLPTGELFFGEGSRLTVL.